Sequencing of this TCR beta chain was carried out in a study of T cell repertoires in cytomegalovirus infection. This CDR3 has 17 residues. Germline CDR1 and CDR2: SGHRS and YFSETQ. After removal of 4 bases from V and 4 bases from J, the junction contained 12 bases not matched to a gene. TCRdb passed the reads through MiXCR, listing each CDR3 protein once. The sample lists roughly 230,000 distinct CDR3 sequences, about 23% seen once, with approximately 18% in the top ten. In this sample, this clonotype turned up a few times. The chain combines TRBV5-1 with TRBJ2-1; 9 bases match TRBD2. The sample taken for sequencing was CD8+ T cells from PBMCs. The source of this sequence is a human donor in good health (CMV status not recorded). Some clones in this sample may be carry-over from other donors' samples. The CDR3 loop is CASSAGGPGTLYNEQFF. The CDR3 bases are TGCGCCAGCAGCGCGGGGGGGCCCGGGACACTATACAATGAGCAGTTCTTC.